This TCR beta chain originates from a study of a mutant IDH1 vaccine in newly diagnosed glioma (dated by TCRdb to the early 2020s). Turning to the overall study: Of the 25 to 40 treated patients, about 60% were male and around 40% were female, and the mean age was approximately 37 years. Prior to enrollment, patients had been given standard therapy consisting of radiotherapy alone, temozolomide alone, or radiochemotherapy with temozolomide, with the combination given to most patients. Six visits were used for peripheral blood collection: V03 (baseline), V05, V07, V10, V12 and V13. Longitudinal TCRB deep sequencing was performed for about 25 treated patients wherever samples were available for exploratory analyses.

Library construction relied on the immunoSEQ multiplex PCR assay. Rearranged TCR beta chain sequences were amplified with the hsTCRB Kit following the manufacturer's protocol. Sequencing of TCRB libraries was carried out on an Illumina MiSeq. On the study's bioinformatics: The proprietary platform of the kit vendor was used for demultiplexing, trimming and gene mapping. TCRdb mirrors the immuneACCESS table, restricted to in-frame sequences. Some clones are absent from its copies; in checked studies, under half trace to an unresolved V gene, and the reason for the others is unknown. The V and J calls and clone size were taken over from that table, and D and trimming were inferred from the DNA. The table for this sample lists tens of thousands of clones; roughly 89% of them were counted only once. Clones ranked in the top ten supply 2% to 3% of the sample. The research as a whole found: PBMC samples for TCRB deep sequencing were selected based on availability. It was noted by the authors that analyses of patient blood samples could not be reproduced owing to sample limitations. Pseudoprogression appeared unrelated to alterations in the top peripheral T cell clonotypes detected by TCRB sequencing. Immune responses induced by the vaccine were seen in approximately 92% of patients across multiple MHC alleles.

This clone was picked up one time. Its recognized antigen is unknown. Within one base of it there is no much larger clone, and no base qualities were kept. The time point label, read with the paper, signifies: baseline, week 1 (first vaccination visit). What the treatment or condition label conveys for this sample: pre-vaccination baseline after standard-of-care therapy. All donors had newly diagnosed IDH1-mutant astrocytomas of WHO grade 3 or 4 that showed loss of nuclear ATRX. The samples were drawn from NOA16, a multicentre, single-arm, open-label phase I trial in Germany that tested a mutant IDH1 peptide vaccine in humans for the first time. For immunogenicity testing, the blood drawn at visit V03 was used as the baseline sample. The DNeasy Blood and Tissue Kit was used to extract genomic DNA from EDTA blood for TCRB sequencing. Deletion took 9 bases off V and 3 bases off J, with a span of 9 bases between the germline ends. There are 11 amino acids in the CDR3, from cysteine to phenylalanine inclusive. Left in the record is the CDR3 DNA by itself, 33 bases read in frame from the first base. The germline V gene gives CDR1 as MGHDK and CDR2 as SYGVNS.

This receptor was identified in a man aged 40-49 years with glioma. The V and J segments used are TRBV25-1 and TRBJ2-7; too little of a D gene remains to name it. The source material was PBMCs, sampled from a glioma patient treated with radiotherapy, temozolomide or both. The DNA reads TGTGCCAGTGCAGGTTACTACGAGCAGTACTTC. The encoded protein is CASAGYYEQYF.